The 10 T cell receptor beta chains below all came from one sample that was sequenced in a study of Graves' ophthalmopathy and Graves' hyperthyroidism. The sequenced template was RNA, covering the TCR beta CDR3 region. HTBI-primed first-round RT-PCR preceded second-round multiplex PCR. A single record per CDR3 protein comes from TCRdb applying MiXCR to the multiplex PCR reads. This repertoire shows about 550,000 distinct CDR3 sequences, about two fifths found once; its top ten account for about 4.2%. The sample taken for sequencing was peripheral blood or thyroid tissue (not recorded which). The receptors stem from an adult man with Graves' hyperthyroidism.

There are a few counts of this clonotype. This chain joins TRBV13 and TRBJ1-3, with 8 bases identical to TRBD1. Germline V gene lookup returns CDR1 PRHDT and CDR2 FYEKMQ (reference sequence). Trimming cost V 6 bases and J 8 bases; bases outside gene matches: 6. This CDR3 spans 13 amino acids. The CDR3 is CASSLQGGYTIYF. CDR3 in DNA: TGTGCCAGCAGTCTACAGGGGGGGTACACCATATATTTT.

This clonotype has only a few counts. The CDR3 DNA follows: TGTGCCAGCAGCCACACAGGTTTGGGCTACGAGCAGTACTTC. It yields the protein CASSHTGLGYEQYF. This sequence joins TRBV3-1 and TRBJ2-7; perhaps TRBD1 as D (5 bases). CDR1 is LGHDT, CDR2 YNNKEL, per germline (reference sequence). The CDR3 consists of 14 residues. V was pared by 3 bases and J by 3 bases, with 12 bases between.

The gene calls are TRBV24-1 and TRBJ2-5, with D perhaps matching TRBD2 (6 bases). The CDR3 runs 15 residues. CDR1 is KGHDR, CDR2 SFDVKD, per germline. V was shortened by 5 bases and J by 2 bases, with 14 bases between the two germline ends. CDR3 bases: TGTGCCACCAGTGCTAGCGTCTCGGGGCAAGAGACCCAGTACTTC. Its protein product is CATSASVSGQETQYF.

On this clonotype: A much larger clone is a single base away; this may be a read error. This chain joins TRBV5-4 and TRBJ1-1, with D perhaps matching TRBD1 (6 bases). The CDR3 covers 15 residues. The V gene's germline CDR1 is SGHNT and CDR2 YYREEE (reference sequence). The CDR3 DNA reads TGTGCCAGCAGCTTACATCCAGGGGAGAACACTGACGCTTTCTTT. It codes for CASSLHPGENTDAFF.

This clonotype was found many times. The rearrangement links TRBV28 to TRBJ1-1; D not resolved. Between the trimmed V and J ends, which lost 10 bases and 4 bases, there was a span of 10 bases. The CDR3 covers 11 residues. Per the germline V gene, CDR1 is MDHEN and CDR2 is SYDVKM. In DNA, the CDR3 is TGTGCCACCGGTTGGGGCACTGAAGCTTTCTTT. Translation gives CATGWGTEAFF.

The chain combines TRBV3-1 with TRBJ1-3; the D is unclear. Germline V gives CDR1 LGHDT, CDR2 YNNKEL (reference sequence). Trimming took 1 base from V and 4 from J, leaving 8 bases between them. This CDR3 contains 14 residues. The CDR3 is CASSQGLRGNTIYF. DNA of the CDR3: TGTGCCAGCAGCCAAGGCCTGCGGGGAAACACCATATATTTT.

This clonotype came up many times. This chain links TRBV20-1 with TRBJ2-7; D gene unclear. CDR3 length equals 13 residues. V was trimmed by 7 bases and J by 2 bases, leaving 15 bases between them. Germline CDR1 is DFQATT and CDR2 is SNEGSKA (reference sequence). As DNA, the CDR3 is TGCAGTGATGTCGGCGGACGCACCTACGAGCAGTACTTC. It translates to CSDVGGRTYEQYF.

This clonotype was seen many times. The chain employs TRBV12-3 or TRBV12-4 and TRBJ2-7; either TRBD1 or TRBD2 may fit D (6 bases each). Trimming shortened V by 3 bases and J by 2 bases, and 17 bases separated the two germline ends. This CDR3 has 16 residues. The DNA of the CDR3 is TGTGCCAGCAGTTTGGGCGGGGCAGGGGTTACCTACGAGCAGTACTTC. Its protein product is CASSLGGAGVTYEQYF.

This clonotype appeared many times. The rearrangement joins TRBV20-1 to TRBJ2-7; TRBD1 matches at 8 bases. The CDR3 is made up of 14 amino acids. Unmatched junction bases numbered 8, after V lost 4 bases and J lost 3 bases. Germline CDR1 reads DFQATT; CDR2 reads SNEGSKA (reference sequence). The CDR3 region has the DNA TGCAGTGCTAAGGACAGGGAAATGCTCTACGAGCAGTACTTC. Protein sequence: CSAKDREMLYEQYF.

The chain uses TRBV28 and TRBJ1-5; tentatively, D is TRBD1 (6 bases). Germline CDR1 MDHEN, CDR2 SYDVKM. The V end was cut by 6 bases, the J end by 3 bases, with 12 bases between. CDR3 length equals 14 residues. CDR3 sequence reads: CASSSRDTNQPQHF. As DNA, the CDR3 is TGTGCCAGCAGCTCCCGGGACACCAATCAGCCCCAGCATTTT.